This T cell receptor (beta chain) is drawn from a study of T cell responses to AZD1222 COVID-19 vaccine. This clone was counted a single time. TCRdb keeps only in-frame clones here, not all; method: immunoSEQ multiplex PCR. The table lists approximately 180,000 clones, 85% to 95% of them singletons, with less than 3% in the top ten. Trimming at V came to 4 bases and at J to 7 bases, leaving 11 bases not matched to a gene. Per the germline V gene, CDR1 is SEHNR and CDR2 is FQNEAQ (reference sequence). The CDR3 is made up of 15 amino acids. The receptor was derived from an adult in good health. The sample consisted of peripheral blood, taken on day 0 of AZD1222 vaccination. The V call is TRBV7-9, the J call TRBJ1-2, with 8 bases identical to TRBD1. CDR3 amino acids: CASSSPRQGPFGYTF. The CDR3 nucleotides read TGTGCCAGCAGCTCCCCCAGACAGGGGCCGTTTGGCTACACCTTC.